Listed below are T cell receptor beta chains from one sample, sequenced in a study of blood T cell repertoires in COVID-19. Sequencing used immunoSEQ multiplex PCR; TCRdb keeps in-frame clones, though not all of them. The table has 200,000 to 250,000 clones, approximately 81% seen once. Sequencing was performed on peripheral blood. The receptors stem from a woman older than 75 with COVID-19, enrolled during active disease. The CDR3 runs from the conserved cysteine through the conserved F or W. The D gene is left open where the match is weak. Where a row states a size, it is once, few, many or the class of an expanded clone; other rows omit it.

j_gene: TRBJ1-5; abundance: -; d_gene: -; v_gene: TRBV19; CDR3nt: TGTGCCAGTAGTTCCGGCGGCTATAGCAATCAGCCCCAGCATTTT; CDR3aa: CASSSGGYSNQPQHF
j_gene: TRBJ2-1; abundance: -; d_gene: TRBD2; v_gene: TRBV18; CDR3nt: TGTGCCAGCTCACCACCCCAGCCTAGCGGGGGCCATGAGCAGTTCTTC; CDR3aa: CASSPPQPSGGHEQFF
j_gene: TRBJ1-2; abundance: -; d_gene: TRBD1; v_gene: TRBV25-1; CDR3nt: TGTGCCAGCAGTGAATATAGAGGGGGCAATGGCTACACCTTC; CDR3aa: CASSEYRGGNGYTF
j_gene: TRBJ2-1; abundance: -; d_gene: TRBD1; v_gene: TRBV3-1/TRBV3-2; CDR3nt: TGTGCCAGCAGCCAACCGGGACAGGGCACCAATGAGCAGTTCTTC; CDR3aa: CASSQPGQGTNEQFF
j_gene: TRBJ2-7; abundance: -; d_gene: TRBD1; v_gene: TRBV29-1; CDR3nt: TGCAGCGTTGATGGGACAGCGGACTACGAGCAGTACTTC; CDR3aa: CSVDGTADYEQYF
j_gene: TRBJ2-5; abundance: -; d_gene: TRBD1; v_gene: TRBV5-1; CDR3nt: TGCGCCAGCATACCCGGGACAGGGGTCCAAGAGACCCAGTACTTC; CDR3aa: CASIPGTGVQETQYF
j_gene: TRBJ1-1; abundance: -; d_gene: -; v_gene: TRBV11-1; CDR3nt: TGTGCCAGCAGCCCTGACACTGAAGCTTTCTTT; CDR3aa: CASSPDTEAFF
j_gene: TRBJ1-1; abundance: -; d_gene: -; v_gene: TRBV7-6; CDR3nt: TGTGCCAGCAGCCAGGGCCAACTCCGGAACACTGAAGCTTTCTTT; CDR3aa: CASSQGQLRNTEAFF
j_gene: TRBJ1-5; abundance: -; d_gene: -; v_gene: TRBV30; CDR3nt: TGTGCCTGGAGTAAAACAGGGAATCAGCCCCAGCATTTT; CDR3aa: CAWSKTGNQPQHF
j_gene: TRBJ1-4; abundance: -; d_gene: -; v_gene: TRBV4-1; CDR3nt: TGCGCCAGCAGGAACCCATCAGGGGCAACTAATGAAAAACTGTTTTTT; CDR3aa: CASRNPSGATNEKLFF
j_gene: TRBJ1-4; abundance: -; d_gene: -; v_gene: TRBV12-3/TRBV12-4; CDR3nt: TGTGCCAGCAGCCGACAGATCACTGAAAAACTGTTTTTT; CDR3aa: CASSRQITEKLFF
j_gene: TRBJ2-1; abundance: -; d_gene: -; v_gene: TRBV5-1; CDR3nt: TGCGCCAGCAGCTTGGAGGGGCAGACCTACAATGAGCAGTTCTTC; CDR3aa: CASSLEGQTYNEQFF
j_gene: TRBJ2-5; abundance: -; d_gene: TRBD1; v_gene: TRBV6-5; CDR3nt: TGTGCCAGCAGCCTGGGACAGGGAGACCAAGAGACCCAGTACTTC; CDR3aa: CASSLGQGDQETQYF
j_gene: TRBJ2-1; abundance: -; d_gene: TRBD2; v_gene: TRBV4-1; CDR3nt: TGCGCCAGCAGCCAAGTAGTGACTAGCGGCGAGCCACTCGCCTCCTACAATGAGCAGTTCTTC; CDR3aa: CASSQVVTSGEPLASYNEQFF
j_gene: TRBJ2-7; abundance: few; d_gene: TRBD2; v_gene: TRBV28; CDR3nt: TGTGCCAGCAGCCCTTTCGGGGGGGCCTACGAGCAGTACTTC; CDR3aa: CASSPFGGAYEQYF
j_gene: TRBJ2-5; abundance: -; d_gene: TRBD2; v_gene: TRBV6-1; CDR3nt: TGTGCCAGCAGTGAAAAGGCTAGGCTAGCGGGGGGTTTGGGCCAAAAGACCCAGTACTTC; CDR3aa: CASSEKARLAGGLGQKTQYF
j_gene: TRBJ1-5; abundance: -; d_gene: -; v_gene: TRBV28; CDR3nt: TGTGCCAGCAGTTTTAGGAGTCAGCCCCAGCATTTT; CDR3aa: CASSFRSQPQHF
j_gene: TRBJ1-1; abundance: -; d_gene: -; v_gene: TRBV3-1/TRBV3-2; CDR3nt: TGTGCCAGCAGCCAAGTGTCAGGGAACACTGAAGCTTTCTTT; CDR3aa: CASSQVSGNTEAFF
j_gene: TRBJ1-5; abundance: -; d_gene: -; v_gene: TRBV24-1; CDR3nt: TGTGCCACCAGTGATACTAACAATCAGCCCCAGCATTTT; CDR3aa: CATSDTNNQPQHF
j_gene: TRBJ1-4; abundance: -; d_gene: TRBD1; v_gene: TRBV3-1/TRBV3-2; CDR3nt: TGTGCCAGCAGCTCTCACAGGGGCCCGGAGGGACTGTTTTTT; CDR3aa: CASSSHRGPEGLFF
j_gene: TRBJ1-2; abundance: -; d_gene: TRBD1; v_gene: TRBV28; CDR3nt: TGTGCCAGCAGATCTGAACAGGGGGTGAGGACTGGCTACACCTTC; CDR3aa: CASRSEQGVRTGYTF
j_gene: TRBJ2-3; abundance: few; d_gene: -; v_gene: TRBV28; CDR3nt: TGTGCCAGCAGTCCGCTAGCAGATACGCAGTATTTT; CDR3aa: CASSPLADTQYF
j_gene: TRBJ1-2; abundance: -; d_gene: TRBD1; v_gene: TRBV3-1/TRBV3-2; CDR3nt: TGTGCCAGCAGCCACAAGGGACACAGGGGGAAGGAAGGTCGCTACACCTTC; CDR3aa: CASSHKGHRGKEGRYTF
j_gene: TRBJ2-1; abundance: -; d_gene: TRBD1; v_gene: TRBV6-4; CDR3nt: TGTGCCAGCAGTGTCGAACAGGGGAATGAGCAGTTCTTC; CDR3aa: CASSVEQGNEQFF
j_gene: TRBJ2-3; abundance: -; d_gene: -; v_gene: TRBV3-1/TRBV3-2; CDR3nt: TGTGCCAGCAGCCACCACAAAGATACGCAGTATTTT; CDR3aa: CASSHHKDTQYF
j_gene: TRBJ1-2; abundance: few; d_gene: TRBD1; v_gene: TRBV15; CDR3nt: TGTGCCACCAGCAGAGAAAGGGGGCTAAACTATGGCTACACCTTC; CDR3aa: CATSRERGLNYGYTF
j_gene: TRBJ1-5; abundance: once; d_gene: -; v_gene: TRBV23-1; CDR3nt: TGCGCCAGCAGTACAGGTCAGCCCCAGCATTTT; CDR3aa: CASSTGQPQHF
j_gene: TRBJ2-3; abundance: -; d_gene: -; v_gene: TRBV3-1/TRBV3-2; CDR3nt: TGTGCCAGCAGCCTCTCAGGGGAAGGCACAGATACGCAGTATTTT; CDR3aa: CASSLSGEGTDTQYF
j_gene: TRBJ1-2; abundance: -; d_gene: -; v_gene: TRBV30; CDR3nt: TGTGCCTGGATCCTCAAAGATACTTATGGCTACACCTTC; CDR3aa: CAWILKDTYGYTF
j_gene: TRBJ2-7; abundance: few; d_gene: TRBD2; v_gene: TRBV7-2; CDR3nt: TGTGCCAGCAGCTCACGCTCTGGGACTAGCGGGGGGGGTTCCTACGAGCAGTACTTC; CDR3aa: CASSSRSGTSGGGSYEQYF
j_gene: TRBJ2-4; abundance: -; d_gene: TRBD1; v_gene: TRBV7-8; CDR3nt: TGTGCCAGCAGCTTAGGGACAGGGGGAAACATTCAGTACTTC; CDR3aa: CASSLGTGGNIQYF
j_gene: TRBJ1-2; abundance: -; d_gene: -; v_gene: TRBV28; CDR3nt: TGTGCCAGCAGTTTACTTGGGGGGGGCGCCAATGGCTACACCTTC; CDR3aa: CASSLLGGGANGYTF
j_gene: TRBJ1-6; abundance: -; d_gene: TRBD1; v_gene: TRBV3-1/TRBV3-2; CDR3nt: TGTGCCAGCAGCCCCACCGACAGGGAGGATAATTCACCCCTCCACTTT; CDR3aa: CASSPTDREDNSPLHF
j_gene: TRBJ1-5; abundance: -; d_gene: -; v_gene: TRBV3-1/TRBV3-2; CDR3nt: TGTGCCAGCGGGGAGGGGAATCAGCCCCAGCATTTT; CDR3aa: CASGEGNQPQHF
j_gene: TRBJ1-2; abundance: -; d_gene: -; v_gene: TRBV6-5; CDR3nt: TGTGCCAGCAGACAAACACAGGTTTCCTATGGCTACACCTTC; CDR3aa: CASRQTQVSYGYTF
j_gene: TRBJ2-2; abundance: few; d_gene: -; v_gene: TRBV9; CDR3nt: TGTGCCAGCAGCGTTAAGAACACCGGGGAGCTGTTTTTT; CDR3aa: CASSVKNTGELFF
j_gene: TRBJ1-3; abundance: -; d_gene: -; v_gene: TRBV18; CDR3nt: TGTGCCAGCTCACCACGGGCCGCTCCTGGAAACACCATATATTTT; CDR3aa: CASSPRAAPGNTIYF
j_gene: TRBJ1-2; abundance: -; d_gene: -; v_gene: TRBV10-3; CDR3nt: TGTGCCATCAGTGAGTCCCCCGACTATGGCTACACCTTC; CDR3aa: CAISESPDYGYTF
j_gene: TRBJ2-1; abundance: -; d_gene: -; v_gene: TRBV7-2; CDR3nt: TGTGCCAGCAGCTCCTCCGACACCCACAATGAGCAGTTCTTC; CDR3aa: CASSSSDTHNEQFF